A single sample is the source of the 10 T cell receptor beta chains below, sequenced in a study of OX40 agonist ivuxolimab in advanced cancers. TCRdb's table, derived via immunoSEQ multiplex PCR, lists solely in-frame clones and lacks some. The sample has about 120,000 clones; 89% are singletons. The sequencing here drew on CD4+ or CD8+ T cells sorted from blood, taken in a trial of the OX40 agonist ivuxolimab. The receptors were gathered from an adult with an advanced solid tumor such as melanoma, head and neck, liver or kidney cancer.

For this clone: The junction shows a germline mismatch at one end, possibly a read error. This CDR3 reads CASRRVPYGYTF. The CDR3 DNA is TGTGCCAGCAGGCGGGTGCCCTATGGCTACACCTTC. The J gene is TRBJ1-2, the V gene TRBV5-1; D uncertain. Germline loops: CDR1 SGHRS, CDR2 YFSETQ. CDR3 size: 12 residues.

The rearrangement joins TRBV20-1 to TRBJ2-5; the D is unclear. V was cut by 7 bases and J by 6 bases, with 9 bases left in between. Germline V gene sequence: CDR1 DFQATT, CDR2 SNEGSKA (reference sequence). The CDR3 has 10 amino acids. This CDR3 is CSVSLQTQYF. The DNA for the CDR3 is TGCAGTGTCTCCCTCCAGACCCAGTACTTC.

The chain employs TRBV6-6 and TRBJ1-1; D is uncertain. CDR1 is MNHNY, CDR2 SVGAGI, per germline (reference sequence). The CDR3 runs to 13 residues. V was trimmed by 7 bases and J by 4 bases, leaving 13 bases between them. The CDR3, as DNA: TGTGCCAGCACTCCCTACGGTAGCACTGAAGCTTTCTTT. Protein product: CASTPYGSTEAFF.

V and J are TRBV5-4 and TRBJ2-5; tentative D call: TRBD2 (6 bases). The germline V and J ends were trimmed by 6 bases and 5 bases, with 11 bases remaining between them. Germline CDR1 reads SGHNT; CDR2 reads YYREEE (reference sequence). The CDR3 sequence is 12 residues long. CDR3 protein: CASKWGDETQYF. The CDR3 DNA follows: TGTGCCAGCAAGTGGGGGGATGAGACCCAGTACTTC.

This clone was seen only once. The chain uses TRBV30 and TRBJ2-6; weak D call: TRBD2 (5 bases). V gave up 8 bases and J gave up 4 bases, with 24 bases separating them. The germline CDR1 and CDR2 sequences are GTSNPN and SVGIG (reference sequence). This CDR3 is 17 amino acids long. The CDR3 protein is CARMLRTSLRGANVLTF. The CDR3 DNA reads as TGTGCCCGGATGCTTCGGACTTCTCTGAGAGGGGCCAACGTCCTGACTTTC. The full variable domain, rest sourced from reference TRBV30 and TRBJ2-6, is SQTIHQWPATLVQPVGSPLSLECTVEGTSNPNLYWYRQAAGRGLQLLFYSVGIGQISSEVPQNLSASRPQDRQFILSSKKLLLSDSGFYLCARMLRTSLRGANVLTFGAGSRLTVL.

This chain joins TRBV7-2 and TRBJ1-2, with TRBD1 as a possible D gene (5 bases). V was clipped by 4 bases and J by 6 bases, with 21 bases between them. The CDR3 totals 16 residues. The germline V gene has CDR1 SGHTA and CDR2 FQGNSA. The CDR3 DNA reads TGTGCCAGCAGCTCCTCTCGGGACTACCCGGGGGATGGCTACACCTTC. Amino acids: CASSSSRDYPGDGYTF.

J is TRBJ1-1 and V is TRBV6-5; D may be TRBD1 (6 bases). V dropped 7 bases and J dropped 5 bases, with 20 bases sitting between them. CDR3 length: 15 residues. Germline values: CDR1 MNHEY, CDR2 SVGAGI. The CDR3: CASKRTSTGLTEAFF. The CDR3 nucleotides read TGTGCCAGCAAGAGGACCTCAACAGGGTTAACTGAAGCTTTCTTT.

Only one count was recorded for this clone. V is TRBV2 and J is TRBJ2-4; 9 bases fit TRBD1. Germline CDR1 reads SNHLY; CDR2 reads FYNNEI. The CDR3 loop spans 15 amino acids. The V and J ends lost 4 bases and 2 bases, in that order; junction bases with no gene match: 3. Here the CDR3 reads CASSADRGTKNIQYF. The CDR3 DNA reads TGTGCCAGCAGTGCGGACAGGGGCACCAAAAACATTCAGTACTTC.

This chain joins TRBV7-9 and TRBJ2-2; D remains ambiguous. The germline CDR1 and CDR2 sequences are SEHNR and FQNEAQ (reference sequence). The CDR3 is made up of 15 amino acids. With 1 base removed from V and 1 base from J, the gap between germline ends came to 7 bases. The CDR3 here is CASSLVLQNTGELFF. CDR3 DNA sequence: TGTGCCAGCAGCTTAGTATTGCAGAACACCGGGGAGCTGTTTTTT.

J is TRBJ2-7 and V is TRBV2; 11 positions agree with TRBD1. This CDR3 is built from 15 residues. Germline CDR1 and CDR2: SNHLY and FYNNEI. V trimming: 8 bases; J trimming: 0 bases; junction bases outside the gene matches: 6. In DNA form, the CDR3 reads TGTGCCAGCGGTCTAGGGACAGGGGGCTCCTACGAGCAGTACTTC. It yields the protein CASGLGTGGSYEQYF.